The clone carrying this T cell receptor beta chain appeared a few times. No antigen is known for it. This sample is part of a study of blood T cells in healthy people across ages. Study context: Per every two T cells, about one barcoded beta molecule was captured by template switching. General study results and limits: TCR beta diversity per million T cells fell roughly linearly with age.

V lost 8 bases to trimming and J lost 6 bases, with 11 bases between them. Germline lookup yields CDR1 MNHEY and CDR2 SVGEGT. This CDR3 has 11 residues. Next came a second PCR, run for about 7 to 12 cycles, which used a sample-barcoded 5' primer along with a J-beta primer mix. Every cDNA molecule carried a tag from a template-switch adaptor bearing 12 random nucleotides. No fewer than 3 million CDR3-containing paired-end reads came from each sample. One entry per CDR3 protein results from TCRdb running MiXCR on the 5' RACE reads. In the table there are 550,000 to 600,000 distinct CDR3 sequences, 27% of which are singletons.

Sequences were obtained from blood. This chain joins TRBV6-2 or TRBV6-3 and TRBJ2-7, with TRBD2 as a possible D gene (5 bases). The origin of this receptor is a woman between 70 and 85 years old in good health. CDR3 amino acids: CASPRGSEQYF. CDR3 nucleotide sequence: TGTGCCAGCCCCCGAGGGAGCGAGCAGTACTTC.